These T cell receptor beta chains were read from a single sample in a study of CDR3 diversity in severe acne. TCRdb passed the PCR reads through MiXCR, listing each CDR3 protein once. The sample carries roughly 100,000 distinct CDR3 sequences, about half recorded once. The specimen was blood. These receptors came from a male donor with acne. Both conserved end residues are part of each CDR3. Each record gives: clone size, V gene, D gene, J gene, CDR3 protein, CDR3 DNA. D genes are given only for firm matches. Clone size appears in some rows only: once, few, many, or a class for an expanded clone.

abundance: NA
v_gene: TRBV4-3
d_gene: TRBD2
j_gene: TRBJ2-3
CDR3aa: CASSQEDRTSGSTADTQYF
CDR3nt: TGCGCCAGCAGCCAAGAGGATAGAACTAGCGGGAGCACCGCGGATACGCAGTATTTT

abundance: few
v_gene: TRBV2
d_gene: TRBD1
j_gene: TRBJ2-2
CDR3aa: CATRTGGRDTGELFF
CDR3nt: TGTGCCACCCGAACAGGGGGTCGGGACACCGGGGAGCTGTTTTTT

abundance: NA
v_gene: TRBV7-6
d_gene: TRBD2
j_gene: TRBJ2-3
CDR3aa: CASSFIGTSGRPADTQCF
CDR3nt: TGTGCCAGCAGTTTTATAGGGACTAGCGGGAGGCCTGCAGATACGCAGTGTTTT

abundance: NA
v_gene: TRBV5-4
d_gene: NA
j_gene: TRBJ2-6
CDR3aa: CASSLVGSGANVLTF
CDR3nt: TGTGCCAGCAGCTTGGTAGGTTCGGGGGCCAACGTCCTGACTTTC

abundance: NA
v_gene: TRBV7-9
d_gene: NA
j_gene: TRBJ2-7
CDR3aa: CASTFRPTSSYEQYF
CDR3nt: TGTGCCAGCACTTTCCGACCCACTAGCTCCTACGAGCAGTACTTC

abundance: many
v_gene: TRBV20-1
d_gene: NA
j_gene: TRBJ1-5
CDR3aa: CSAQDTFSNQPQHF
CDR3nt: TGCAGTGCTCAAGACACTTTTAGCAATCAGCCCCAGCATTTT

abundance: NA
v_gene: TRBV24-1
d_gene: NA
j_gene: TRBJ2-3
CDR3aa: CATSVDNTQYF
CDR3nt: TGTGCCACCAGTGTTGACAATACGCAGTATTTT

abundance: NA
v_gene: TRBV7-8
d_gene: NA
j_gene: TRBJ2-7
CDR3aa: CASSAITSPRDEQYF
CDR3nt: TGTGCCAGCAGCGCTATCACATCACCGAGGGACGAGCAGTACTTC

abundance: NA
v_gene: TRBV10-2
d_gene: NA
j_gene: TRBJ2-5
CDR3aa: CASREGVLGETQYF
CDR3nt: TGCGCCAGCAGGGAAGGGGTTTTAGGAGAGACCCAGTACTTC

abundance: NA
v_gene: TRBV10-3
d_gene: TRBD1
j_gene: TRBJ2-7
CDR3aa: CASKYTGTGLSYEQYF
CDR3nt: TGTGCCAGCAAATATACGGGGACAGGGTTGTCCTACGAGCAGTACTTC

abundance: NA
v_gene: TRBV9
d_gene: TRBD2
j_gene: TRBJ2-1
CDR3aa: CASRSGTASSYNEQFF
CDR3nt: TGTGCCAGCAGGAGCGGGACCGCAAGTTCCTACAATGAGCAGTTCTTC

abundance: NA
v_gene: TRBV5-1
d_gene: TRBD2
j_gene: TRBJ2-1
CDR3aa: CASRNPGTSRNEQFF
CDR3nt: TGCGCCAGCAGAAACCCCGGGACTAGCAGAAATGAGCAGTTCTTC

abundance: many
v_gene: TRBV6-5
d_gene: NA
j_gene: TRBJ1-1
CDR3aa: CASSYGEENTEAFF
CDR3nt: TGTGCCAGCAGTTACGGGGAAGAGAACACTGAAGCTTTCTTT

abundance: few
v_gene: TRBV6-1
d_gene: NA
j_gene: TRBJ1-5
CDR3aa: CASISGNQPQHF
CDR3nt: TGTGCCAGCATTTCTGGCAATCAGCCCCAGCATTTT

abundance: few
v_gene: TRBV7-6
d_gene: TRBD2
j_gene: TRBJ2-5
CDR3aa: CASSLEGLAGPGGETQYF
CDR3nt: TGTGCTAGCAGCTTAGAGGGACTAGCGGGGCCCGGAGGGGAGACCCAGTACTTC

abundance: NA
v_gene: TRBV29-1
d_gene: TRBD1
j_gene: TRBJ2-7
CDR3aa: CSIGDRGSYEQYF
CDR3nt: TGCAGCATTGGGGACAGGGGTTCCTACGAGCAGTACTTC

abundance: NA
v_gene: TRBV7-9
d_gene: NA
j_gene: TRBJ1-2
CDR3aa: CASTSHGYTF
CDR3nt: TGTGCCAGCACATCCCATGGCTACACCTTC

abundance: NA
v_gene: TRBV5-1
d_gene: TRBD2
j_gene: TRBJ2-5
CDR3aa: CASSPPGSGRAGETQYF
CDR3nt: TGCGCCAGCAGTCCCCCCGGTAGCGGGAGGGCCGGGGAGACCCAGTACTTC

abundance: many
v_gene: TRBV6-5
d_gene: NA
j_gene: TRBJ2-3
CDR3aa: CASSYRGTDTQYF
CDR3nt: TGTGCCAGCAGTTACCGAGGGACAGATACGCAGTATTTT

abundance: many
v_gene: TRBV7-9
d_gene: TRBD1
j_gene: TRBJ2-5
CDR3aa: CASSFRDRQETQYF
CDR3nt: TGTGCCAGCAGCTTCCGGGACAGGCAAGAGACCCAGTACTTC

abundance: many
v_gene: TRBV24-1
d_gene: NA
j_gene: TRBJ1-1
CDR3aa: CATSEAANTEAFF
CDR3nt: TGTGCCACCAGTGAAGCAGCGAACACTGAAGCTTTCTTT

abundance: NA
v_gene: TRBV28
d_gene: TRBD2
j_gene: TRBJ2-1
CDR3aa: CASSPGGADGDEQFF
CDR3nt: TGTGCCAGCAGCCCGGGAGGGGCGGACGGGGATGAGCAGTTCTTC

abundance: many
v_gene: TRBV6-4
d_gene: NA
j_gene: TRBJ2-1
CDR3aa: CASSDSSPGTYNEQFF
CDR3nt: TGTGCCAGCAGTGACTCCTCCCCGGGCACCTACAATGAGCAGTTCTTC

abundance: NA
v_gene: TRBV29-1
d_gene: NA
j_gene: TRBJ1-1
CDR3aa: CSVEYGNTEAFF
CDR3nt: TGCAGCGTTGAGTACGGTAACACTGAAGCTTTCTTT

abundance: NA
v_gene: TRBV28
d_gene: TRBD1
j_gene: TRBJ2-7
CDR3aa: CASTGTGKTYEQYF
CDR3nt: TGTGCCAGCACGGGGACAGGGAAGACCTACGAGCAGTACTTC

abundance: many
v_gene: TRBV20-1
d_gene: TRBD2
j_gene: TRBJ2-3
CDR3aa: CSASTSGITDTQYF
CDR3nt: TGCAGTGCTAGTACTAGCGGGATCACAGATACGCAGTATTTT

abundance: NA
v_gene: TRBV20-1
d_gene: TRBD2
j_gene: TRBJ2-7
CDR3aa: CSANPVGLAGVKQYF
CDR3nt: TGCAGTGCTAACCCCGTGGGACTAGCGGGAGTTAAGCAGTACTTC

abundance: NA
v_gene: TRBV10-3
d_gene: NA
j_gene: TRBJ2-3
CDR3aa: CAISGDRLADTQYF
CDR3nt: TGTGCCATCAGTGGTGACAGGCTCGCAGATACGCAGTATTTT

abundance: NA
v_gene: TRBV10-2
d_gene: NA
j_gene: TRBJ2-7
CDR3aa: CASSTSSVSSYEQYF
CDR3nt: NA

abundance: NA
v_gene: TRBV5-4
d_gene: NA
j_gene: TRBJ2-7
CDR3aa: CASSPWRLGGEQYF
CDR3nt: TGTGCCAGCAGCCCGTGGAGACTGGGCGGCGAGCAGTACTTC

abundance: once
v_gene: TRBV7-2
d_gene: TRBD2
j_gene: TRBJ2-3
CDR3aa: CASSLGGLATDTQYF
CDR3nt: TGTGCCAGCAGCTTAGGCGGACTAGCGACAGATACGCAGTATTTT

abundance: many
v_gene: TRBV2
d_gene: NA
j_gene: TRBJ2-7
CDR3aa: CASSELVWKTGTSYEQYF
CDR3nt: TGTGCCAGCAGTGAATTGGTATGGAAAACGGGAACCTCCTACGAGCAGTACTTC

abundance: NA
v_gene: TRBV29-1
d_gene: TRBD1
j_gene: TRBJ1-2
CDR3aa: CSVLPGQGPSRGYTF
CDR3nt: TGCAGCGTCCTCCCGGGACAGGGTCCCTCACGAGGCTACACCTTC

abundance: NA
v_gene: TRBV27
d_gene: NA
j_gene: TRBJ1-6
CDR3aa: CASSLIRRRPPLHF
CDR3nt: TGTGCCAGCAGTTTGATCCGGAGGAGACCACCCCTCCACTTT

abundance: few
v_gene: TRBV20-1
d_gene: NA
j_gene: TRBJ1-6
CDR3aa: CSTARLNSPLHF
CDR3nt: TGCAGTACAGCACGCCTGAATTCACCCCTCCACTTT

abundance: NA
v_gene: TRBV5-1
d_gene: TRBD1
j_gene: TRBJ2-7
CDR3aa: CASSGTGGIYEQYF
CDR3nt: TGCGCCAGCAGCGGGACAGGGGGCATTTACGAGCAGTACTTC

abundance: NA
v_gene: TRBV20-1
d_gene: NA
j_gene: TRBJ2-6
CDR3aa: CSASVLTF
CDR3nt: TGCAGTGCCAGCGTCCTGACTTTC

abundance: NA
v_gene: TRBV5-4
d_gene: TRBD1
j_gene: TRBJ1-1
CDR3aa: CASSPGQGFSEAFF
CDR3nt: TGTGCCAGCAGTCCGGGACAGGGGTTTTCTGAAGCTTTCTTT

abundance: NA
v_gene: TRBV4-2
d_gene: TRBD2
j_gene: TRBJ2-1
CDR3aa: CASSRKAGTSGRSNEQFF
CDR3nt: TGTGCCAGCAGCCGAAAGGCCGGGACTAGCGGGAGATCGAATGAGCAGTTCTTC

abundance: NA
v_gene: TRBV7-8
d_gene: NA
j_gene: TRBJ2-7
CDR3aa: CVSSTPGDEQYF
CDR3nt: TGTGTCAGCAGCACCCCCGGGGACGAGCAGTACTTC

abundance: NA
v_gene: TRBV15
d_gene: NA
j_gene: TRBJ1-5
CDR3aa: CATSRVVGSGPQHF
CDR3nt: TGTGCCACCAGCAGAGTTGTGGGTTCTGGGCCCCAGCATTTT

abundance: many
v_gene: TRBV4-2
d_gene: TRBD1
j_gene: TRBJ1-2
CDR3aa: CASSITGDGYTF
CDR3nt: TGTGCCAGCAGCATCACAGGGGATGGCTACACCTTC

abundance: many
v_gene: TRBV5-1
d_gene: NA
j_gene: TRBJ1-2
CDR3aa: CASSFPDYGYTF
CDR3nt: TGCGCCAGCAGCTTCCCCGACTATGGCTACACCTTC

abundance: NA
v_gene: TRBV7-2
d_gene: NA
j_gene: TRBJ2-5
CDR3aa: CASTATGQETQYF
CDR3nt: TGTGCCAGCACCGCGACAGGCCAAGAGACCCAGTACTTC

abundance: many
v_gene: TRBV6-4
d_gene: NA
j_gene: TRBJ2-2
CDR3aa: CASSEKSGGSGTGELFF
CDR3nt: TGTGCCAGCAGTGAAAAGTCCGGAGGGAGCGGGACCGGGGAGCTGTTTTTT

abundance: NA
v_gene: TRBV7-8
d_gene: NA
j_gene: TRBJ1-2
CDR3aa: CASRGALSYGYTF
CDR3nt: TGTGCCAGCAGGGGGGCCCTTAGCTATGGCTACACCTTC

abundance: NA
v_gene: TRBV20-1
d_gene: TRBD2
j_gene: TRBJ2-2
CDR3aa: CSAEFPGLAGEMTGELFF
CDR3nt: TGCAGTGCTGAATTTCCGGGACTAGCGGGAGAAATGACCGGGGAGCTGTTTTTT

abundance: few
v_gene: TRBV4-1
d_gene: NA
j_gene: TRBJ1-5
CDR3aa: CASSAGQHNQPQHF
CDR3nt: TGCGCCAGCAGCGCGGGGCAGCACAATCAGCCCCAGCATTTT

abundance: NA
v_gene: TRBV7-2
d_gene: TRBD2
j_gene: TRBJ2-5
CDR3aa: CASSLWLGTSGNLQETQYF
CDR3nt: TGTGCCAGCAGCTTATGGTTAGGAACTAGCGGGAATCTGCAAGAGACCCAGTACTTC

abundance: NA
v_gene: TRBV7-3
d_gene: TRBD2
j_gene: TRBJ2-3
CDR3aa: CASSLLGLAGGTDTQYF
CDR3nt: TGTGCCAGCAGCTTACTCGGACTAGCGGGAGGAACAGATACGCAGTATTTT

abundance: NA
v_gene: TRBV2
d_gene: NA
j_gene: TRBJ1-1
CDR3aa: CASSTGQNARWAEAFF
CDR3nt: TGTGCCAGCAGTACCGGACAGAACGCCCGTTGGGCTGAAGCTTTCTTT

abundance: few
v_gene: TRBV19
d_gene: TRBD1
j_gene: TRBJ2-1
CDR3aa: CAVPSQGEQFF
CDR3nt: TGTGCCGTCCCCTCACAGGGGGAGCAGTTCTTC

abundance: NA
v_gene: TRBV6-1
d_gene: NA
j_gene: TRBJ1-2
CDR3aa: CASSERAAILNYGYTF
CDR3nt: TGTGCCAGCAGTGAAAGGGCGGCCATCCTTAACTATGGCTACACCTTC

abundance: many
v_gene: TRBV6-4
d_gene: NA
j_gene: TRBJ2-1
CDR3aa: CASSEGQGGNEQFF
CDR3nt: TGTGCCAGCAGTGAAGGCCAGGGGGGAAATGAGCAGTTCTTC

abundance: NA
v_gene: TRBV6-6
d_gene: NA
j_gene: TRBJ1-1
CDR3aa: CASSYLHDTEAFF
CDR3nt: TGTGCCAGCAGTTACCTCCACGACACTGAAGCTTTCTTT

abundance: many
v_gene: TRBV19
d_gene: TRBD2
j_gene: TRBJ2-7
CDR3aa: CASSMAGTSGSRLYF
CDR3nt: TGTGCCAGTAGTATGGCTGGGACTAGCGGGAGTAGACTGTACTTC

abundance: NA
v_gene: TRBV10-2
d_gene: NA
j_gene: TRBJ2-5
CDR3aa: CASRPSEGQETQYF
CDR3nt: TGCGCCAGCAGGCCGTCGGAGGGCCAAGAGACCCAGTACTTC